The rows below give T cell receptor beta chains drawn from one sample of a study of T-cell reconstitution after alpha-beta-depleted transplantation in children. TCRdb redid the calling of the PCR reads with MiXCR, one entry per CDR3 protein. This table has fewer than 700,000 distinct CDR3 sequences, roughly 13% appearing once. The source was PBMCs, mostly from graft donor cells, collected 360 days after TCRalphabeta/CD19-depleted stem cell transplant. These receptors came from a male patient between 10 and 17 years old who had a stem cell transplant for acute myeloid leukemia, so the T cells may come from the graft donor. CDR3s include the opening cysteine and the closing phenylalanine or tryptophan. Each record gives: CDR3 DNA, CDR3 protein, J gene, D gene, clone size, V gene. The D gene is left open where the match is weak. Not all rows give a size; the values are once, few, many and, for expanded clones, a class.

TGTGCCAGCACATCGGGGTACGAGCAGTACTTC | CASTSGYEQYF | TRBJ2-7 | - | many | TRBV12-3/TRBV12-4
TGTGCCAGCAGTTCCCTACGGGCCTACGAGCAGTACTTC | CASSSLRAYEQYF | TRBJ2-7 | - | - | TRBV28
TGTGCCAGTCCCAGGGTGAACACCGGGGAGCTGTTTTTT | CASPRVNTGELFF | TRBJ2-2 | - | - | TRBV12-3/TRBV12-4
TGTGCCAGCAGCCAGCGGGAGGGCCGGGGCAATGAGCAGTTCTTC | CASSQREGRGNEQFF | TRBJ2-1 | TRBD2 | few | TRBV3-1
TGCGCCAGCCTCTTCAGAGTGCCCCAGTACTTC | CASLFRVPQYF | TRBJ2-5 | - | few | TRBV5-1
TGTGCCAGCAGCCCTTCTCGGGCTACTCCTCGCTACGAGCAGTACTTC | CASSPSRATPRYEQYF | TRBJ2-7 | - | few | TRBV5-8
TGCAGTGCTAGCTCCTACCAGCGAGCGCCCGGACAGGGTAGTTTTGGTGAGCAGTTCTTC | CSASSYQRAPGQGSFGEQFF | TRBJ2-1 | TRBD1 | few | TRBV20-1
TGCAGTGCTAGGCAAAGGGAAGTCGAGCAGTACTTC | CSARQREVEQYF | TRBJ2-7 | - | - | TRBV20-1
TGCGCCAGCAGCCGCGGGACAGGGGGCCGTAGGACAGATACGCAGTATTTT | CASSRGTGGRRTDTQYF | TRBJ2-3 | TRBD1 | few | TRBV4-3
TGTGCCAGCAGCCATCTTAGTGAGCAGTTCTTC | CASSHLSEQFF | TRBJ2-1 | - | - | TRBV3-1
TGTGCCATCAGTGAGTGGGACCTTAGTAGTCAGCCCCAGCATTTT | CAISEWDLSSQPQHF | TRBJ1-5 | - | - | TRBV10-3
TGTGCCAGCAGCCCCGCTAGCGGGAGTTCATACAATGAGCAGTTCTTC | CASSPASGSSYNEQFF | TRBJ2-1 | TRBD2 | few | TRBV28
TGCAGCGTTGAAGATCCGACTGTCAGCGGGAGAAGGCCAGAGCAGTTCTTC | CSVEDPTVSGRRPEQFF | TRBJ2-1 | TRBD2 | few | TRBV29-1
TGCAGTGCCGCCCATTCCGGAGAGCAGTACTTC | CSAAHSGEQYF | TRBJ2-7 | - | - | TRBV20-1
TGTGCCAGCAGCTTACTGCGACAGGACCAAGAGACCCAGTACTTC | CASSLLRQDQETQYF | TRBJ2-5 | - | - | TRBV5-6
TGTGCCAGCAGCGTAGGACTAGCGGGAGAGTTCGCCTACGAGCAGTACTTC | CASSVGLAGEFAYEQYF | TRBJ2-7 | TRBD2 | many | TRBV9
TGTGCCAGCAGCCCCCGCCTAGCGGGGGTTGGGGCCCAGTACTTC | CASSPRLAGVGAQYF | TRBJ2-5 | TRBD2 | - | TRBV6-2/TRBV6-3
TGCAGTGCAGGGACAAGGGGGGCCGCCTACGAGCAGTACTTC | CSAGTRGAAYEQYF | TRBJ2-7 | - | - | TRBV20-1
TGCAGCGTGGGTGGGGGAGCCTCCTACGAGCAGTACTTC | CSVGGGASYEQYF | TRBJ2-7 | - | many | TRBV29-1
TGTGCCAGCCTCCGGGGGGGGTATGAAAAACTGTTTTTT | CASLRGGYEKLFF | TRBJ1-4 | - | - | TRBV2
TGTGCCAGCAGTTATCAAACGGGAGCGCCCCAAGAGACCCAGTACTTC | CASSYQTGAPQETQYF | TRBJ2-5 | - | - | TRBV6-5
TGTGCCAGCAGAGAGACAGGGGCGCTTTGGACCGGGGAGCTGTTTTTT | CASRETGALWTGELFF | TRBJ2-2 | TRBD1 | few | TRBV28
TGTGCCAGCAGTTTTATTAGTACGGGAGGTCGGTCAAACATTCAGTACTTC | CASSFISTGGRSNIQYF | TRBJ2-4 | TRBD2 | - | TRBV28
TGTGCCAGCAGCCCTACTCGGGCTAGCGGCTACAATGAGCAGTTCTTC | CASSPTRASGYNEQFF | TRBJ2-1 | TRBD2 | few | TRBV7-6
TGTGCCAGCAGTTTCCCTAGCCCCACCGGGGAGCTGTTTTTT | CASSFPSPTGELFF | TRBJ2-2 | - | - | TRBV6-2/TRBV6-3
TGTGCCAGCAGCGGTCGTCAGCCTTGGGGGTACACAGATACGCAGTATTTT | CASSGRQPWGYTDTQYF | TRBJ2-3 | - | many | TRBV14
TGTGCCAGCAGTCCATGGACTAGCGGGAACCCCCTTTGGCCATACGAGCAGTACTTC | CASSPWTSGNPLWPYEQYF | TRBJ2-7 | TRBD2 | many | TRBV28
TGTGCCAGCAGCTTAGTACTCCTAGCGCGTCCCACAGATACGCAGTATTTT | CASSLVLLARPTDTQYF | TRBJ2-3 | - | many | TRBV7-8
TGTGCCAGCAGCTTAGGTGGGGTTCCGGAGACCCAGTACTTC | CASSLGGVPETQYF | TRBJ2-5 | - | few | TRBV7-2
TGTGCCAGCAGTTTCGCTAGCGGGAGGAACATTCAGTACTTC | CASSFASGRNIQYF | TRBJ2-4 | TRBD2 | many | TRBV28